This T cell receptor beta chain stems from a study of blood T cells in healthy people across ages. Overall study context: About one barcoded TCR beta cDNA was captured per two T cells.

The CDR3 has 16 residues. V gave up 5 bases and J gave up 4 bases; unmatched junction bases: 10. Germline lookup yields CDR1 SGHTA and CDR2 FQGNSA. Using a J-beta primer mix together with a sample-barcoded 5' primer, a second PCR was run for about 6 to 11 cycles. In TCRdb, the 5' RACE reads were re-called with MiXCR into one record per CDR3 protein. The table has about 810,000 distinct CDR3 sequences, 35% to 40% seen once. The sequenced sample was blood. The V and J genes are TRBV7-2 and TRBJ1-2; 10 bases are a match to TRBD1. The receptor was derived from a man aged 18 to 30 in good health. This CDR3 is CASSPGQGVGFYGYTF. The CDR3 nucleotides are TGTGCCAGCAGCCCTGGACAGGGGGTAGGCTTCTATGGCTACACCTTC.